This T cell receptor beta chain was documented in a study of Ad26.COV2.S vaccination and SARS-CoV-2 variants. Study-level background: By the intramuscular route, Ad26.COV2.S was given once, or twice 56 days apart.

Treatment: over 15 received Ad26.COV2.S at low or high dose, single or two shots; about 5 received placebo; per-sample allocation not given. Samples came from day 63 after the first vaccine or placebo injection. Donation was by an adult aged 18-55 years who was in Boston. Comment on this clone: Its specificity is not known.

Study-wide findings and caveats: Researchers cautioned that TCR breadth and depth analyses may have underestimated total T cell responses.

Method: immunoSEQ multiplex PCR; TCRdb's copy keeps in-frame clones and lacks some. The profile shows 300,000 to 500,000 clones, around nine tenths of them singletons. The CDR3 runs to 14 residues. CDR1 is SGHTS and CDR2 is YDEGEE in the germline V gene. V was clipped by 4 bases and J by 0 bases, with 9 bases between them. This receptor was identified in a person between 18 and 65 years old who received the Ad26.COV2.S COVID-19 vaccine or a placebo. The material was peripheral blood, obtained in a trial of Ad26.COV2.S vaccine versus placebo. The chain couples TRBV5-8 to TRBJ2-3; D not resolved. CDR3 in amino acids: CASSVVASTDTQYF. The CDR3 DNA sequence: TGTGCCAGCAGCGTGGTTGCTAGCACAGATACGCAGTATTTT.